The 20 T cell receptor beta chains below were found in one sample sequenced in a study of blood T cell repertoires in COVID-19. Data came from immunoSEQ multiplex PCR; TCRdb stores just in-frame clones and leaves some out. The sample holds some 100,000 clones, 80% to 95% seen once. Sequencing was carried out using peripheral blood. The receptor source for this set is a man aged 55 to 70 with acute or convalescent COVID-19.

The rearrangement joins TRBV28 to TRBJ1-1; 7 nucleotides align to TRBD1. J gave up 6 bases and V 5 bases, and 6 bases lay outside the gene matches. The CDR3 totals 13 residues. Germline values: CDR1 MDHEN, CDR2 SYDVKM. Here the CDR3 DNA reads TGTGCCAGCAGTACTACAGGGGAGTCTGAAGCTTTCTTT. Its translation is CASSTTGESEAFF.

The chain joins TRBV24-1 to TRBJ2-3; TRBD1 agrees at 7 bases. The CDR3 has 12 amino acids. Unmatched junction bases numbered 5, after V lost 3 bases and J lost 12 bases. From germline, CDR1 is KGHDR and CDR2 SFDVKD. Here the CDR3 reads CATSDPRGSQYF. CDR3 DNA: TGTGCCACCAGTGATCCCAGGGGGTCCCAGTATTTT.

The CDR3 sequence is CASSQTGGADTQYF. In nucleotides, the CDR3 is TGTGCCAGCAGCCAAACGGGGGGCGCAGATACGCAGTATTTT. V and J are TRBV3-1 (or the pseudogene TRBV3-2) and TRBJ2-3, with D possibly TRBD2 on 7 matching bases. The ends were cut back, 2 bases at V and 4 bases at J, with 10 bases in the middle. The germline V gene has CDR1 LGHDT and CDR2 YNNKEL (reference sequence). The CDR3 loop spans 14 amino acids.

The J gene is TRBJ2-7, the V gene TRBV30; 10 nucleotides match TRBD2. With 5 bases clipped from V and 6 bases from J, the junction kept 7 bases outside the gene matches. From germline, CDR1 is GTSNPN and CDR2 SVGIG (reference sequence). The CDR3 sequence is 13 residues long. CDR3: CAWHPGTSAEQYF. The CDR3 nucleotides read TGTGCCTGGCACCCCGGGACTAGCGCCGAGCAGTACTTC.

The V gene is TRBV6-4, the J gene TRBJ2-3, with 8 bases lining up with TRBD1. Germline V gene sequence: CDR1 MRHNA, CDR2 SNTAGT. The CDR3 length is 13 residues. J gave up 5 bases and V 5 bases, and 3 bases lay outside the gene matches. CDR3 region: CASSQGAKDTQYF. CDR3 DNA sequence: TGTGCCAGCAGTCAGGGGGCAAAAGATACGCAGTATTTT.

V gene TRBV18 combines with J gene TRBJ2-7; 10 bases agree with TRBD1. With V trimmed by 4 bases and J by 5 bases, 8 bases remained unmatched. CDR1 is KGHSH and CDR2 is LQKENI in the germline V gene. CDR3 size: 15 residues. For the CDR3, the DNA is TGTGCCAGCTCACTAAACCTCGGGACAGGGGACGAGCAGTACTTC. It yields the protein CASSLNLGTGDEQYF.

This clone has just one count. V is TRBV5-1 and J is TRBJ1-2; D is perhaps TRBD1 (6 bases). Germline V gene sequence: CDR1 SGHRS, CDR2 YFSETQ. CDR3 size: 16 residues. The V and J ends lost 0 bases and 8 bases respectively, with 20 bases between them. The chain's CDR3 is CASSLDSDRRVWGYTF. The CDR3 nucleotides read TGCGCCAGCAGCTTGGATTCAGACAGGCGGGTCTGGGGCTACACCTTC. Variable domain in full (rest from reference TRBV5-1 and TRBJ1-2): KAGVTQTPRYLIKTRGQQVTLSCSPISGHRSVSWYQQTPGQGLQFLFEYFSETQRNKGNFPGRFSGRQFSNSRSEMNVSTLELGDSALYLCASSLDSDRRVWGYTFGSGTRLTVV.

The V and J genes are TRBV5-4 and TRBJ2-3; 16 bases line up with TRBD2. V shed 4 bases and J 4 bases; nucleotides not matched to a gene: 6. Germline V gives CDR1 SGHNT, CDR2 YYREEE (reference sequence). This CDR3 contains 17 residues. CDR3 protein: CASSPGTSGRVSDTQYF. The CDR3 nucleotides read TGTGCCAGCAGCCCGGGGACTAGCGGGAGGGTCTCAGATACGCAGTATTTT.

The rearrangement links TRBV7-9 to TRBJ1-5; the D gene is possibly TRBD1 (6 bases). This CDR3 has 12 residues. Germline V lookup: CDR1 SEHNR, CDR2 FQNEAQ (reference sequence). V lost 4 bases and J lost 5, with 6 bases in between. In DNA, the CDR3 is TGTGCCAGCAGCTCAGGGGATCAGCCCCAGCATTTT. It codes for CASSSGDQPQHF.

This chain joins TRBV12-5 and TRBJ2-5, with TRBD1 as a possible D gene (5 bases). Trimming removed 1 base from V and 3 bases from J, with 9 bases in between. Germline values: CDR1 LGHNT, CDR2 FRNRAP. CDR3 size: 14 residues. CDR3 DNA sequence: TGTGCTAGTGGTTTGGGGTTCAGGGAAGAGACCCAGTACTTC. This codes for CASGLGFREETQYF.

The V call is TRBV28, the J call TRBJ2-1; TRBD2 aligns across 11 bases. From germline, CDR1 is MDHEN and CDR2 SYDVKM. The CDR3 totals 19 residues. V gave up 2 bases and J gave up 2 bases; unmatched junction bases: 11. The CDR3 protein is CASSLPFPLLAGAYNEQFF. The DNA of the CDR3 is TGTGCCAGCAGTTTACCCTTTCCCTTACTAGCGGGAGCCTACAATGAGCAGTTCTTC.

In its sample, this clone was seen a few times. The rearrangement uses TRBV3-1 (or the pseudogene TRBV3-2) and TRBJ2-1, with 13 bases that match TRBD2. The CDR3 is 19 residues long. In germline, CDR1 is LGHDT, CDR2 YNNKEL (reference sequence). V shed 4 bases, J shed 5 bases, and the junction held 14 bases outside the gene matches. The CDR3 DNA is TGTGCCAGCAGCCCGCCCTGGACTAGCGGGAGCGGTGGAAACAATGAGCAGTTCTTC. This codes for CASSPPWTSGSGGNNEQFF.

V is TRBV7-8 and J is TRBJ1-4; the D gene is possibly TRBD1 (6 bases). This CDR3 spans 16 amino acids. Trimming removed 3 bases at V and 4 bases at J, with 15 bases between. Looked up from germline, CDR1 is SGHVS and CDR2 is FQNEAQ. CDR3 DNA: TGTGCCAGCAGCTTGTACAGAGGCAGGGGTAATGAAAAACTGTTTTTT. Encoded protein: CASSLYRGRGNEKLFF.

The V and J genes are TRBV5-1 and TRBJ2-7; TRBD2 aligns across 12 bases. CDR3 length equals 13 residues. CDR1 and CDR2 (germline): SGHRS, YFSETQ. V lost 8 bases and J lost 5; bases outside the gene matches: 5. In nucleotides, the CDR3 is TGCGCCAGGACTAGCGGGAGTATCGACGAGCAGTACGTC. Its protein is CARTSGSIDEQYV.

Here the CDR3 DNA reads TGTGCCAGCAGTGAAGTGGGGGCCAGGGCAGATACGCAGTATTTT. Amino acids: CASSEVGARADTQYF. The V call is TRBV6-1, the J call TRBJ2-3; tentatively, D is TRBD1 (6 bases). V was clipped by 1 base and J by 4 bases, with 12 bases between them. This CDR3 has 15 residues. Germline lookup yields CDR1 MNHNS and CDR2 SASEGT.

The chain couples TRBV9 to TRBJ1-1, with D maybe TRBD1 (5 bases). The CDR3 totals 14 residues. Trimming took off 0 bases at V and 6 bases at J, with 12 bases between the two ends. In germline, CDR1 is SGDLS, CDR2 YYNGEE. The CDR3 DNA reads TGTGCCAGCAGCGTAGCGGGGGAGTCGGCTGAAGCTTTCTTT. Protein: CASSVAGESAEAFF.

V and J are TRBV12-3 or TRBV12-4 and TRBJ1-1; D is possibly TRBD1 (5 bases). The CDR3 has 13 amino acids. V lost 3 bases and J 1 base, leaving 6 bases between the germline ends. The CDR3 DNA follows: TGTGCCAGCAGTTTGCAGGGGAACACTGAAGCTTTCTTT. Its protein is CASSLQGNTEAFF.

The J gene is TRBJ2-7, the V gene TRBV2, with D tentatively TRBD2 (6 bases). The V end was cut by 6 bases, the J end by 0 bases, with 12 bases between. The length of the CDR3 is 14 residues. Germline values: CDR1 SNHLY, CDR2 FYNNEI. CDR3 protein: CASRGGGSSYEQYV. The CDR3 DNA reads as TGTGCCAGCAGGGGGGGTGGGTCCTCCTACGAGCAGTACGTC.

This chain connects TRBV7-8 to TRBJ2-1, with D maybe TRBD1 (5 bases). CDR1 is SGHVS, CDR2 FQNEAQ, per germline. Trimming left V 0 bases short and J 9 bases short, with 9 bases between. This CDR3 has 13 residues. This chain's CDR3 is CASSLARGTEQFF. The DNA for the CDR3 is TGTGCCAGCAGCTTAGCAAGGGGAACTGAGCAGTTCTTC.

The gene calls are TRBV7-2 and TRBJ1-5; D gene ambiguous. The CDR3 consists of 15 residues. Germline values: CDR1 SGHTA, CDR2 FQGNSA. V was trimmed by 5 bases and J by 7 bases, leaving 18 bases between them. The CDR3 nucleotides read TGTGCCAGCAGCCAACGCAGCGGGTCAGGCCAGCCCCAGCATTTT. Translated, it gives CASSQRSGSGQPQHF. Together with reference TRBV7-2 and TRBJ1-5, the CDR3 gives the full variable domain: GAGVSQSPSNKVTEKGKDVELRCDPISGHTALYWYRQSLGQGLEFLIYFQGNSAPDKSGLPSDRFSAERTGGSVSTLTIQRTQQEDSAVYLCASSQRSGSGQPQHFGDGTRLSIL.